A selection of T cell receptor beta chains follows, all from one sample in a study of cytomegalovirus exposure and HLA in healthy donors. TCRdb's table, derived via immunoSEQ multiplex PCR, lists solely in-frame clones and lacks some. The sample lists some 130,000 clones; about 80% were seen once. Sequenced sample: PBMCs. The source of these receptors is a man aged 35 to 55 in good health and CMV-seronegative. Each CDR3 is given with its conserved first and last residue. Each record gives: clone size, V gene, J gene, D gene, CDR3 DNA, CDR3 protein. A D gene is named only where the DNA matches it firmly. Size is stated for part of the rows, as once, few or many counts, or as a class when the clone is expanded.

size: NA
V: TRBV11-2
J: TRBJ2-7
D: TRBD2
DNA: TGTGCCAGCCGGAATAGCGGGAGTCTCACCGAGCAGTACTTC
CDR3: CASRNSGSLTEQYF

size: NA
V: TRBV27
J: TRBJ2-2
D: TRBD1
DNA: TGTGCCAGCAGCCTACAGGGGGGCTTGAACACCGGGGAGCTGTTTTTT
CDR3: CASSLQGGLNTGELFF

size: NA
V: TRBV20-1
J: TRBJ2-3
D: NA
DNA: TGCAGTGCTAGCCGTGATACGCAGTATTTT
CDR3: CSASRDTQYF

size: NA
V: TRBV2
J: TRBJ2-6
D: NA
DNA: TGTGCCAGCAGCGCTCAGGGCCCTGGGGCCAACGTCCTGACTTTC
CDR3: CASSAQGPGANVLTF

size: NA
V: TRBV4-2
J: TRBJ1-2
D: TRBD1
DNA: TGTGCCAGCAGCCACCCGGGACAGCCAGAGCTAGGCTACACCTTC
CDR3: CASSHPGQPELGYTF

size: NA
V: TRBV28
J: TRBJ1-1
D: NA
DNA: TGTGCCAGCAGTTTGGGACACCGGAACACTGAAGCTTTCTTT
CDR3: CASSLGHRNTEAFF

size: NA
V: TRBV9
J: TRBJ2-1
D: TRBD2
DNA: TGTGCCAGCAGCGTTAGGACTAGCGGACACTCCTACAATGAGCAGTTCTTC
CDR3: CASSVRTSGHSYNEQFF

size: NA
V: TRBV5-4
J: TRBJ2-5
D: TRBD2
DNA: TGTGCCAGCAGCATAGCGGGAGGCGCAGAGACCCAGTACTTC
CDR3: CASSIAGGAETQYF

size: NA
V: TRBV7-7
J: TRBJ2-5
D: TRBD1
DNA: TGTGCCAGCGGCGTGGGACAGCAAGAGACCCAGTACTTC
CDR3: CASGVGQQETQYF

size: NA
V: TRBV30
J: TRBJ2-3
D: NA
DNA: TGTGCCTGGAGCGAGGGACAAGGAAGCACAGATACGCAGTATTTT
CDR3: CAWSEGQGSTDTQYF

size: NA
V: TRBV6-1
J: TRBJ1-1
D: TRBD1
DNA: TGTGCCAGCAGTCGGGACAGGGACACTGAAGCTTTCTTT
CDR3: CASSRDRDTEAFF

size: NA
V: TRBV5-1
J: TRBJ2-3
D: TRBD2
DNA: TGCGCCAGCAGCACCGGACTAGCGGGGGCAGCAGATACGCAGTATTTT
CDR3: CASSTGLAGAADTQYF

size: NA
V: TRBV2
J: TRBJ2-3
D: NA
DNA: TGTGCCAGCACTCTTAGCTCGTGGGATACGCAGTATTTT
CDR3: CASTLSSWDTQYF

size: once
V: TRBV7-9
J: TRBJ2-6
D: NA
DNA: TGTGCCAGCAGCGTGTGGGGGGTAGCTGGGGCCAACGTCCTGACTTTC
CDR3: CASSVWGVAGANVLTF

size: NA
V: TRBV2
J: TRBJ1-4
D: NA
DNA: TGTGCCAGCAGCCTAACCCGGAGGGAGGAAAAACTGTTTTTT
CDR3: CASSLTRREEKLFF

size: few
V: TRBV30
J: TRBJ2-5
D: TRBD2
DNA: TGTGCCTGGAGCAGGACTAGCGGGAGGCGATCAATCCAAGAGACCCAGTACTTC
CDR3: CAWSRTSGRRSIQETQYF

size: NA
V: TRBV5-6
J: TRBJ2-7
D: NA
DNA: TGTGCCAGCAGCAAGGGACATCCAACCTACGAGCAGTACTTC
CDR3: CASSKGHPTYEQYF

size: NA
V: TRBV19
J: TRBJ1-5
D: TRBD1
DNA: TGTGCCAGTAGTATATCACCTACAGGGGTAGGCAATCAGCCCCAGCATTTT
CDR3: CASSISPTGVGNQPQHF

size: NA
V: TRBV30
J: TRBJ2-7
D: NA
DNA: TGTGCCTGGAGTGGAGGGAACTCCTACGAGCAGTACTTC
CDR3: CAWSGGNSYEQYF

size: once
V: TRBV19
J: TRBJ2-1
D: TRBD2
DNA: TGTGCCAGTACCCCTCCGGGGGGGGTTCAAGGTGAGCAGTTCTTC
CDR3: CASTPPGGVQGEQFF

size: NA
V: TRBV6-1
J: TRBJ2-3
D: NA
DNA: TGTGCCAGCAGTGAAGTCCTATCCGGACTCAGCACAGATACGCAGTATTTT
CDR3: CASSEVLSGLSTDTQYF

size: once
V: TRBV6-1
J: TRBJ2-1
D: NA
DNA: TGTGCCAGCAGTGAAACGGTGGGGACATCCTCCTACAATGAGCAGTTCTTC
CDR3: CASSETVGTSSYNEQFF

size: few
V: TRBV7-9
J: TRBJ1-5
D: NA
DNA: TGTGCCAGCAGCTTAGCGAGTGGCAATCAGCCCCAGCATTTT
CDR3: CASSLASGNQPQHF

size: NA
V: TRBV5-6
J: TRBJ2-5
D: NA
DNA: TGTGCCAGCAGACCCGGGGGGCAGGGCCGACCGGAGACCCAGTACTTC
CDR3: CASRPGGQGRPETQYF

size: NA
V: TRBV2
J: TRBJ2-5
D: TRBD1
DNA: TGTGCCAGCAGTGAAGCCGGGACAGCTTTGGGGGAGACCCAGTACTTC
CDR3: CASSEAGTALGETQYF

size: NA
V: TRBV27
J: TRBJ2-2
D: TRBD2
DNA: TGTGCCAGCAGTTCCGGGAGGCACACCGGGGAGCTGTTTTTT
CDR3: CASSSGRHTGELFF

size: once
V: TRBV29-1
J: TRBJ2-7
D: TRBD2
DNA: TGCAGCGGGTTTTCTAGCGGGGACTACGAGCAGTACTTC
CDR3: CSGFSSGDYEQYF